The 22 T cell receptor beta chains in this list originate from one sample, sequenced in a study of T cells after yellow fever vaccination. TCRdb redid the calling of the 5' RACE reads with MiXCR, one entry per CDR3 protein. Of 350,000 to 450,000 distinct CDR3 sequences detected, about 17% appear once; the ten largest clones hold roughly a sixth. The specimen was PBMCs, collected before the yellow fever booster vaccination. These receptors came from a man aged 18 to 29 who received the YFV17D yellow fever vaccine.

This clonotype was recorded a few times. The chain combines TRBV5-1 with TRBJ1-2; unclear D gene. There are 17 residues in the CDR3. Trimming removed 4 bases at V and 2 bases at J, with 21 bases between. Germline V gives CDR1 SGHRS, CDR2 YFSETQ. The CDR3 loop is CASSPEGRTDGNYGYTF. CDR3 nucleotides: TGCGCCAGCAGCCCGGAGGGCCGGACGGACGGAAACTATGGCTACACCTTC.

This clonotype appeared a few times. The chain combines TRBV7-2 with TRBJ1-6; D ambiguous. This CDR3 is 16 amino acids long. With 3 bases removed from V and 7 bases from J, the gap between germline ends came to 16 bases. From germline, CDR1 is SGHTA and CDR2 FQGNSA. The CDR3 here is CASSLGGYPANSPLHF. The CDR3 DNA reads TGTGCCAGCAGCTTGGGAGGGTACCCCGCCAATTCACCCCTCCACTTT.

This sequence joins TRBV5-1 and TRBJ1-1; D is possibly TRBD1 (5 bases). Trimming left V 1 base short and J 10 bases short, with 14 bases between. The CDR3 is made up of 13 amino acids. From germline, CDR1 is SGHRS and CDR2 YFSETQ. In nucleotides, the CDR3 is TGCGCCAGCAGCTTGCGTCTGGGCCAGGGAGCTTTCTTT. It yields the protein CASSLRLGQGAFF.

The chain is built from TRBV18 and TRBJ2-5; D is unclear. Trimming cost V 3 bases and J 5 bases, with 7 bases left between them. The CDR3 runs 12 residues. The germline V gene encodes CDR1 KGHSH and CDR2 LQKENI. CDR3 region: CASSPFDETQYF. The CDR3 bases are TGTGCCAGCTCACCTTTCGATGAGACCCAGTACTTC.

This chain joins TRBV7-8 and TRBJ2-1; D gene ambiguous. CDR1 is SGHVS, CDR2 FQNEAQ, per germline. V lost 2 bases and J 9 bases, leaving 8 bases between the germline ends. The CDR3 loop spans 12 amino acids. The CDR3 DNA reads TGTGCCAGCAGCTTACTCCAGCGTGAGCAGTTCTTC. Translating it yields CASSLLQREQFF.

This clonotype showed up just a few times. The V gene is TRBV7-3, the J gene TRBJ2-1, with 9 bases aligning to TRBD2. The germline gives CDR1 SGHTA, CDR2 FQGTGA. V was clipped by 5 bases and J by 4 bases; unmatched bases: 9. The CDR3 totals 16 residues. CDR3 in DNA: TGTGCCAGCAGCGCACATAGCGGGGGAGCTTACAATGAGCAGTTCTTC. This gives the protein CASSAHSGGAYNEQFF.

The chain combines TRBV4-3 with TRBJ2-7, with TRBD2 matching over 10 bases. The trim removed 0 bases at V and 4 bases at J, leaving 3 bases unmatched. Germline CDR1 and CDR2: LGHNA and YSLEER. CDR3 length: 15 residues. DNA for the CDR3: TGCGCCAGCAGCCAAGATGTGACTAGCGGGTACGAGCAGTACTTC. As protein: CASSQDVTSGYEQYF.

This chain connects TRBV9 to TRBJ2-5, with TRBD1 matching 7 bases. This CDR3 region has 15 residues. Germline V CDR1 and CDR2: SGDLS, YYNGEE. Germline trimming cut 3 bases from V and 8 bases from J; bases unmatched to any gene: 13. Written as DNA, the CDR3 is TGTGCCAGCAGCGACCCCCGGGACAGCGTGGGAACCCAGTACTTC. Its protein product is CASSDPRDSVGTQYF.

In its sample, this clonotype was seen a few times. The gene calls are TRBV5-6 and TRBJ2-5; D not certain. This CDR3 has 14 amino acids. Trimming took 2 bases from V and 4 from J, leaving 12 bases between them. Germline CDR1 SGHDT, CDR2 YYEEEE. The CDR3 reads CASSFLSGGETQYF. Here the CDR3 DNA reads TGTGCCAGCAGCTTCCTATCCGGTGGAGAGACCCAGTACTTC. Together with reference TRBV5-6 and TRBJ2-5, the CDR3 gives the full variable domain: DAGVTQSPTHLIKTRGQQVTLRCSPKSGHDTVSWYQQALGQGPQFIFQYYEEEERQRGNFPDRFSGHQFPNYSSELNVNALLLGDSALYLCASSFLSGGETQYFGPGTRLLVL.

This clonotype was seen more than once but under ten times. The chain employs TRBV18 and TRBJ2-1; D gene ambiguous. In germline, CDR1 is KGHSH, CDR2 LQKENI. V was pared by 3 bases and J by 10 bases, with 10 bases between. The CDR3 covers 12 residues. For the CDR3, the DNA is TGTGCCAGCTCACCGGAAAAATCGGAGCAGTTCTTC. Translating gives CASSPEKSEQFF.

V and J are TRBV5-1 and TRBJ2-1; D might be TRBD2 (5 bases). V shed 4 bases and J shed 6 bases, with 17 bases lying between them. This CDR3 has 15 amino acids. CDR1 SGHRS and CDR2 YFSETQ come from the germline V gene. The CDR3 region has the DNA TGCGCCAGCAGCGTGGACTTATCCGCTATCAATGAGCAGTTCTTC. Translation gives CASSVDLSAINEQFF.

The chain uses TRBV14 and TRBJ1-2; D unresolved. The CDR3 is 12 amino acids. V was pared by 3 bases and J by 4 bases, with 6 bases between. Germline CDR1 and CDR2: SGHDN and FVKESK. The CDR3 coding sequence is TGTGCCAGCAGCCAGGGCACCTATGGCTACACCTTC. Residues: CASSQGTYGYTF.

The chain employs TRBV2 and TRBJ2-5, with D perhaps matching TRBD2 (7 bases). CDR1 and CDR2 from the germline V gene are SNHLY and FYNNEI. The V gene lost 8 bases and the J gene lost 5 bases, with 15 bases spanning the gap. The CDR3 consists of 13 residues. CDR3 in amino acids: CASGGGPVETQYF. The CDR3 DNA follows: TGTGCCAGCGGCGGGGGCCCGGTGGAGACCCAGTACTTC.

This rearrangement joins TRBV19 to TRBJ2-3, with D unclear. The germline gives CDR1 LNHDA, CDR2 SQIVND (reference sequence). The V gene lost 1 base and the J gene lost 3 bases, with 5 bases spanning the gap. This CDR3 contains 13 residues. The CDR3 nucleotides read TGTGCCAGTAGTATAGCCGGAACAGATACGCAGTATTTT. Translation gives CASSIAGTDTQYF.

This clonotype was observed a few times. A much bigger clone sits one base away, suggesting this may be a read error. The chain combines TRBV20-1 with TRBJ2-3, with 9 nucleotides matching TRBD2. Germline loops: CDR1 DFQATT, CDR2 SNEGSKA (reference sequence). After removal of 5 bases from V and 1 base from J, the junction contained 13 bases not matched to a gene. The CDR3 is made up of 17 amino acids. The CDR3 here is CSAGSGDSGGGTDTQYF. The CDR3 nucleotides read TGCAGTGCTGGAAGTGGAGATAGCGGGGGAGGCACAGATACGCAGTATTTT.

This clonotype appeared many times. V is TRBV6-2 or TRBV6-3 and J is TRBJ1-1; 7 nucleotides agree with TRBD1. J gave up 4 bases and V 5 bases, and 4 bases lay outside the gene matches. Looked up from germline, CDR1 is MNHEY and CDR2 is SVGEGT. This CDR3 is 13 amino acids long. The CDR3 is CASSERTGTEAFF. In nucleotides, the CDR3 is TGTGCCAGCAGTGAGAGGACAGGCACTGAAGCTTTCTTT.

The chain combines TRBV7-3 with TRBJ2-7, with D perhaps matching TRBD2 (5 bases). Germline values: CDR1 SGHTA, CDR2 FQGTGA. The CDR3 has 13 amino acids. CDR3 sequence reads: CSAGVGSSYEQYV. The CDR3 nucleotides read TGTTCCGCCGGGGTCGGTTCCTCCTACGAGCAGTACGTC.

This clonotype was counted a few times. This chain joins TRBV4-3 and TRBJ1-4, with a possible D match to TRBD1 (5 bases). The CDR3 length is 16 residues. Looked up from germline, CDR1 is LGHNA and CDR2 is YSLEER. Between the trimmed V and J ends, which lost 2 bases and 3 bases, there was a span of 13 bases. In nucleotides, the CDR3 is TGCGCCAGCAGCCAACTCGGGGGGGACGCTAATGAAAAACTGTTTTTT. Its translation is CASSQLGGDANEKLFF.

The V call is TRBV12-3 or TRBV12-4, the J call TRBJ2-5; 8 bases map to TRBD1. The CDR3 is 15 residues long. Germline trimming cut 6 bases from V and 2 bases from J; bases unmatched to any gene: 8. CDR3 sequence (DNA): TGTGCCAGCAGGAAGTCAGGGGGCCTACAAGAGACCCAGTACTTC. Its protein product is CASRKSGGLQETQYF.

This clonotype was detected many times. This sequence joins TRBV12-3 or TRBV12-4 and TRBJ1-6; the D gene is possibly TRBD1 (5 bases). The CDR3 is 18 residues long. V was trimmed by 6 bases and J by 0 bases, leaving 18 bases between them. The CDR3 nucleotides are TGTGCCAGCAGATACGACAAGGAGGGGACCTCCTATAATTCACCCCTCCACTTT. Encoded protein: CASRYDKEGTSYNSPLHF.

This clonotype was seen a few times. The chain joins TRBV11-2 to TRBJ2-1, with 11 bases that match TRBD2. Germline V gene data show CDR1 as SGHAT and CDR2 as FQNNGV. With 8 bases clipped from V and 7 bases from J, the junction kept 7 bases outside the gene matches. The CDR3 spans 14 residues. The chain's CDR3 is CASRPSGGQNEQFF. In DNA, the CDR3 is TGTGCCAGCCGCCCTAGCGGGGGGCAGAATGAGCAGTTCTTC.

The chain carries TRBV29-1 and TRBJ1-1, with D possibly TRBD1 on 5 matching bases. V lost 6 bases to trimming and J lost 6 bases, with 14 bases between them. This CDR3 has 12 amino acids. Germline V gene sequence: CDR1 SQVTM, CDR2 ANQGSEA. CDR3 region: CSVTTGDSEAFF. DNA for the CDR3: TGCAGCGTGACAACCGGGGACTCTGAAGCTTTCTTT. The whole variable domain, remainder taken from reference TRBV29-1 and TRBJ1-1, is SAVISQKPSRDICQRGTSLTIQCQVDSQVTMMFWYRQQPGQSLTLIATANQGSEATYESGFVIDKFPISRPNLTFSTLTVSNMSPEDSSIYLCSVTTGDSEAFFGQGTRLTVV.